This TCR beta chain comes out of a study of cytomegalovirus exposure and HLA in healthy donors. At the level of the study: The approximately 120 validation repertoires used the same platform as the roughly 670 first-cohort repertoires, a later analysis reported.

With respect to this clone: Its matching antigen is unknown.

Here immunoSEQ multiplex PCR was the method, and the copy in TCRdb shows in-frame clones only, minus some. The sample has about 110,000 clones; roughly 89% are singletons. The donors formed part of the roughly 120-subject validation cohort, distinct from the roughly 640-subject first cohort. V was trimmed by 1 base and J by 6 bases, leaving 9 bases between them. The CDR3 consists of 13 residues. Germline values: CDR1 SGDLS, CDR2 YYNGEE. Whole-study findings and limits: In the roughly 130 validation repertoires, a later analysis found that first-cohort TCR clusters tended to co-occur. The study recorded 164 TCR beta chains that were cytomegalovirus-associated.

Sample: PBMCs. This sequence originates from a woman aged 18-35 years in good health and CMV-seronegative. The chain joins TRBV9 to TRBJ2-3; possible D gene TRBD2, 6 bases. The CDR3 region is CASSVPGRDTQYF. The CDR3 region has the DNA TGTGCCAGCAGCGTACCAGGGAGGGATACGCAGTATTTT. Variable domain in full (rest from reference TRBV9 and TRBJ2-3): DSGVTQTPKHLITATGQRVTLRCSPRSGDLSVYWYQQSLDQGLQFLIQYYNGEERAKGNILERFSAQQFPDLHSELNLSSLELGDSALYFCASSVPGRDTQYFGPGTRLTVL.